One sample yielded the 10 T cell receptor beta chains listed below, sequenced in a study of T cell repertoires and HLA-DP antigens. Libraries were prepared by immunoSEQ multiplex PCR; TCRdb keeps only in-frame clonotypes and omits some of them. The sample contains some 89,000 clones, roughly 86% of which appear only once. For these TCRs, the target antigens are not known. Sequenced input: CD4+ T cells from PBMCs. These receptors all stem from a man between 50 and 59 years old in good health and CMV-seronegative.

V gene TRBV5-1 combines with J gene TRBJ1-4; D call uncertain. The V gene's germline CDR1 is SGHRS and CDR2 YFSETQ. V lost 5 bases and J lost 0, with 11 bases in between. The CDR3 runs 15 residues. This CDR3 is CASSRAAATNEKLFF. As DNA, the CDR3 is TGCGCCAGCAGTAGGGCAGCTGCAACTAATGAAAAACTGTTTTTT.

This clone appeared a single time. CDR3 DNA sequence: TGTGCCAGCAGCGTCGACGGGGGACATCGAAACACCGGGGAGCTGTTTTTT. Translating it yields CASSVDGGHRNTGELFF. The chain employs TRBV9 and TRBJ2-2, with D perhaps given as TRBD1 or TRBD2 (6 bases each). Trimming removed 2 bases from V and 2 bases from J, with 16 bases in between. CDR1 SGDLS and CDR2 YYNGEE come from the germline V gene. This CDR3 has 17 amino acids. The full variable domain, rest sourced from reference TRBV9 and TRBJ2-2, is DSGVTQTPKHLITATGQRVTLRCSPRSGDLSVYWYQQSLDQGLQFLIQYYNGEERAKGNILERFSAQQFPDLHSELNLSSLELGDSALYFCASSVDGGHRNTGELFFGEGSRLTVL.

The CDR3 coding sequence is TGTGCCAGTAGTAACCCCCAGCTAGCAACCTACGAGCAGTACTTC. It codes for CASSNPQLATYEQYF. V usage is TRBV19 and J usage is TRBJ2-7; TRBD2 might be the D (5 bases). The CDR3 contains 15 residues. CDR1 LNHDA and CDR2 SQIVND come from the germline V gene (reference sequence). V lost 4 bases and J lost 2, with 15 bases in between.

The V and J genes are TRBV25-1 and TRBJ1-2; weak D call: TRBD1 (5 bases). Germline CDR1 MGHDK, CDR2 SYGVNS. The CDR3 is 14 amino acids. With 7 bases removed from V and 4 bases from J, the gap between germline ends came to 16 bases. The CDR3, as DNA: TGTGCCAGCACCGACAGCCCAGTTCTCTATGGCTACACCTTC. It codes for CASTDSPVLYGYTF.

This chain connects TRBV7-5 to TRBJ1-1; TRBD1 is the table's D call and was not checked against the DNA. TRBV7-5 is assigned pseudogene status. The CDR3 is made up of 19 amino acids. The CDR3 region has the DNA TGTGCCAGAAGCTTACAGGCCAGGGGCACATCAGGCGTAAACACTGAAGCTTTCTTT. It translates to CARSLQARGTSGVNTEAFF.

This clone was counted once. V gene TRBV14 combines with J gene TRBJ2-5; the D is unclear. Trimming stripped 5 bases from V and 0 bases from J, with 13 bases between. This CDR3 region has 15 residues. Germline V gene sequence: CDR1 SGHDN, CDR2 FVKESK. The CDR3 region has the DNA TGTGCCAGCAGCGAAAGACCTATGAACCAAGAGACCCAGTACTTC. It specifies CASSERPMNQETQYF.

The J gene is TRBJ1-4, the V gene TRBV6-6; 7 bases agree with TRBD1. With 8 bases clipped from V and 5 bases from J, the junction kept 8 bases outside the gene matches. Germline CDR1 is MNHNY and CDR2 is SVGAGI (reference sequence). This CDR3 spans 14 amino acids. For the CDR3, the DNA is TGTGCCAGCGGGGCATCGACAGGGAATGAAAAACTGTTTTTT. This gives the protein CASGASTGNEKLFF.

The rearrangement links TRBV7-2 to TRBJ2-1; D unclear. Trimming shortened V by 4 bases and J by 7 bases, and 11 bases separated the two germline ends. The CDR3 contains 13 residues. Looked up from germline, CDR1 is SGHTA and CDR2 is FQGNSA. The CDR3 reads CASSSTYANEQFF. The CDR3 DNA reads as TGTGCCAGCAGCTCTACTTACGCGAATGAGCAGTTCTTC.

The count of this clone is one. The V call is TRBV19, the J call TRBJ2-5; D tentatively fits TRBD1 or TRBD2 (6 bases each). CDR1 is LNHDA and CDR2 is SQIVND in the germline V gene (reference sequence). V gave up 3 bases and J gave up 4 bases, with 9 bases separating them. The CDR3 is made up of 13 amino acids. CDR3 bases: TGTGCCAGTAGTATGGGGGGCGGAGAGACCCAGTACTTC. Its translation: CASSMGGGETQYF.

The gene calls are TRBV28 and TRBJ1-3; D gene ambiguous. With 8 bases removed from V and 0 bases from J, the gap between germline ends came to 17 bases. CDR1 is MDHEN, CDR2 SYDVKM, per germline. There are 16 residues in the CDR3. CDR3 nucleotides: TGTGCCAGCGCCACCCTTAGAAGGATCTCTGGAAACACCATATATTTT. This sequence encodes CASATLRRISGNTIYF.